This TCR beta chain was obtained from a study of OX40 agonist ivuxolimab in advanced cancers. Clones were sequenced by immunoSEQ multiplex PCR, and TCRdb holds only the in-frame ones, with some missing. The sample lists some 25,000 clones; 77% were seen once. General study findings and limits: On average, CD8+ T cells showed a greater number of expanded clones than CD4+.

A note on this clone: Its specificity is unknown.

V trimming: 4 bases; J trimming: 5 bases; junction bases outside the gene matches: 11. CDR1 and CDR2 from the germline V gene are SGHAT and FQNNGV. The CDR3 totals 16 residues. This TCR was recovered from an adult with an advanced solid tumor such as melanoma, head and neck, liver or kidney cancer. The chain couples TRBV11-2 to TRBJ2-5; the match to TRBD1 covers 9 bases. The sequenced sample was CD4+ or CD8+ T cells sorted from blood, obtained in a trial of the OX40 agonist ivuxolimab. CDR3 amino acids: CASSSPQGAVWETQYF. DNA of the CDR3: TGTGCCAGCAGCTCCCCACAGGGGGCCGTTTGGGAGACCCAGTACTTC. The whole variable domain, filled in from reference TRBV11-2 and TRBJ2-5, reads EAGVAQSPRYKIIEKRQSVAFWCNPISGHATLYWYQQILGQGPKLLIQFQNNGVVDDSQLPKDRFSAERLKGVDSTLKIQPAKLEDSAVYLCASSSPQGAVWETQYFGPGTRLLVL.